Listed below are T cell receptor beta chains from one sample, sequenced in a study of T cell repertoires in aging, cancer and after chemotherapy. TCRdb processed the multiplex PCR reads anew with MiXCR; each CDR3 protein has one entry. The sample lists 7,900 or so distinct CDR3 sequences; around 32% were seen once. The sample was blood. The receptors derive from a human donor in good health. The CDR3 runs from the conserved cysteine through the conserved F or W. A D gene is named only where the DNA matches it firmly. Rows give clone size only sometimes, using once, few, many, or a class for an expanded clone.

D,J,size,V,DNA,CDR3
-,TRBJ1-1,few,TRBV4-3,TGCGCCAGCAGCCAAGGGCCCCGGTCGAACACTGAAGCTTTCTTT,CASSQGPRSNTEAFF
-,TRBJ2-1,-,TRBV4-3,TGCGCCAGCAGCCAAGGATTCGGGCTGTCGGTCTACAATGAGCAGTTCTTC,CASSQGFGLSVYNEQFF
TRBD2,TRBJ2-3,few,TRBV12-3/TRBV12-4,TGTGCCAGCAGTTCACAACAGAGGGGATTTGGGGGAGGGACGAGAGATACGCAGTATTTT,CASSSQQRGFGGGTRDTQYF
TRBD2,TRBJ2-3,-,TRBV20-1,TGCAGTGCTAGAGAGGCTAGCGGGAGGTACGGCACAGATACGCAGTATTTT,CSAREASGRYGTDTQYF
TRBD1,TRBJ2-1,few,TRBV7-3,TGTGCCAGCAGCTTAATGCCCCAGGGGGTCGGAACCGAGCAGTTCTTC,CASSLMPQGVGTEQFF
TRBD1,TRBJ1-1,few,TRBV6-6,TGTGCCAGCAGTTACCCACCCGGACAGGGAGAAGCTTTCTTT,CASSYPPGQGEAFF
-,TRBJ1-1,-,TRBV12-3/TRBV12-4,TGTGCCAGCAAGTTAAACTCTGAAGCTTTCTTT,CASKLNSEAFF
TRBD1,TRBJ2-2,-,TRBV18,TGTGCCAGCTCATGGACAGGGGACACCGGGGAGCTGTTTTTT,CASSWTGDTGELFF
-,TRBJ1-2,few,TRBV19,TGTGCCAGTACTATGCAGGAAAATTATGGCTACACCTTC,CASTMQENYGYTF
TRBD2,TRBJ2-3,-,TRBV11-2,TGTGCCAGCAGCTCCCCCCAGGGTTTAGCGGGAGCGGGAGATACGCAGTATTTT,CASSSPQGLAGAGDTQYF
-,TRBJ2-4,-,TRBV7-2,TGTGCCAGCAGCGACCGAGCGACAGGACCAATAGCCAAAAACATTCAGTACTTC,CASSDRATGPIAKNIQYF
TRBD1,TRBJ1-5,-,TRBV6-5,TGTGCCAGCAGGCCAGGACAGGCGACTCGGGCCCAGCATTTT,CASRPGQATRAQHF
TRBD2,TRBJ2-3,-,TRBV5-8,TGTGCCAGCAGTACCACTCCGGGACTAGCGGGTCAAACAGATACGCAGTATTTT,CASSTTPGLAGQTDTQYF
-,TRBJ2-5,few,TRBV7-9,TGTGCCAGCAGCTTAGTTATCGGCCAAGAGACCCAGTACTTC,CASSLVIGQETQYF
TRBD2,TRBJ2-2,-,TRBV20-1,TGCAGTGCTAGAGATCGCGGGGGTTTCGGGGAGCTGTTTTTT,CSARDRGGFGELFF
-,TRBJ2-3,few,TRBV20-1,TGCAGTGGGCGGGCCTCGTGGGCGGGTACGCAGTATTTT,CSGRASWAGTQYF
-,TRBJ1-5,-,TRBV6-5,TGTGCCAGCAATGACTCTGGGGGGGGCAGAGTCAATCAGCCCCAGCATTTT,CASNDSGGGRVNQPQHF
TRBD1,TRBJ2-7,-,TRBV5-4,TGTGCCAGCAGCCTCCCGACAGGGCGACGTGAGCAGTACTTC,CASSLPTGRREQYF
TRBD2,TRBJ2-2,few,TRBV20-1,TGCAGTGTTAGGGGACTAGCGGACACCGGGGAGCTGTTTTTT,CSVRGLADTGELFF
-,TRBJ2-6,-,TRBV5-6,TGTGCCAGCAGCTTGGGCGTCTCTGGGGCCAACGTCCTGACTTTC,CASSLGVSGANVLTF
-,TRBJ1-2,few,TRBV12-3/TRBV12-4,TGTGCCAGCAGCCTGACCCGGGGAACGGGAGGCTACACCTTC,CASSLTRGTGGYTF
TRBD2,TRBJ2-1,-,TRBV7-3,TGTGCCAGCAGCTTAACGTTAGTTAGCGGGAGAAGGAATGAGCAGTTCTTC,CASSLTLVSGRRNEQFF
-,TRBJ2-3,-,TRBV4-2,TGTGCCAGCAGCCAGCGGGACGGACAACGAGATACGCAGTATTTT,CASSQRDGQRDTQYF
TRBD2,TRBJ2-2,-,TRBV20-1,TGCAGTACTAAATTCCCGGGGCGGGGGGAAGGCGGGGAGCTGTTTTTT,CSTKFPGRGEGGELFF
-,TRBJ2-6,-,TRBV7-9,TGCGCCAGCAGCTTGGGTAGCGACTCTGGGGCCAACGTCCTGACTTTC,CASSLGSDSGANVLTF
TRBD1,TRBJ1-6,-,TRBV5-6,TGTGCCAGCAGCTTTGGAGGGACAGGGATTTCACCCCTCCACTTT,CASSFGGTGISPLHF
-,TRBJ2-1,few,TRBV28,TGTGCCAGCAGTGCCGGACTGGAGCAGTTCTTC,CASSAGLEQFF
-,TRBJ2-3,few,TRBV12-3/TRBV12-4,TGTGCCAGCAGTAGCCGGGGAGGCACAGATACGCAGTATTTT,CASSSRGGTDTQYF
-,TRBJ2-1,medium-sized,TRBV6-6,TGTGCCAGCACCACTAGGAGCGGGCATGAGCAGTTCTTC,CASTTRSGHEQFF
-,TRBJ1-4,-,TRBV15,TGTGCCACCAGCCGCCAGGATGCCTTCCTTGAAAAACTGTTTTTT,CATSRQDAFLEKLFF
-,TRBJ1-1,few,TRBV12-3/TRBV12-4,TGTGCCAGCAGTGAACAGGTGAACACTGAAGCTTTCTTT,CASSEQVNTEAFF
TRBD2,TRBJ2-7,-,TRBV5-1,TGCGCCAGCAGCTTCGGGGGACTAGCGGAACCCACTCAGTACTTC,CASSFGGLAEPTQYF
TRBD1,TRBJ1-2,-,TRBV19,TGTGCCTCCCTCAGGAGGGGACAGGGAGAGGGCTACACCTTC,CASLRRGQGEGYTF
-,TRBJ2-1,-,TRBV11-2,TGTGCCAGCAGCTTGAGAACAGCTAACAATGAGCAGTTCTTC,CASSLRTANNEQFF
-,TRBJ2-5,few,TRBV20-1,TGCAGTGCTAGAGATCATGCCGGCCCGATAGCGGAGACCCAGTACTTC,CSARDHAGPIAETQYF
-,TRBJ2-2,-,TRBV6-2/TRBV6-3,TGTGCCAGCAGTGCCATAACATCGAACACCGGGGAGCTGTTTTTT,CASSAITSNTGELFF
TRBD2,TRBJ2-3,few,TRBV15,TGTGCCACCAGCAGAGAGGGAACTAGCGGGAGGAGACGAGATACGCAGTATTTT,CATSREGTSGRRRDTQYF